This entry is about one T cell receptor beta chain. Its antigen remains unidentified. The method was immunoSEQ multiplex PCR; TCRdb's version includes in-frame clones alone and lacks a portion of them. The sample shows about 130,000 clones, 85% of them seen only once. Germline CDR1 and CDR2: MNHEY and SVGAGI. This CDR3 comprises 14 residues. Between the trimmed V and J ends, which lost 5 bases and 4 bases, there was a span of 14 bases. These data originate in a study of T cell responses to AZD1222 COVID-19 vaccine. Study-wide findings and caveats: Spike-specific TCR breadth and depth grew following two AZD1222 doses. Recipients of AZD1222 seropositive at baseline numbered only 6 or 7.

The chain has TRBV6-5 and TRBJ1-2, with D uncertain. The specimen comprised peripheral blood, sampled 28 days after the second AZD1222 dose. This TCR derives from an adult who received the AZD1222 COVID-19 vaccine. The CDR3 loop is CASSPGPGPYGYTF. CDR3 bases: TGTGCCAGCAGTCCGGGTCCCGGGCCCTATGGCTACACCTTC.